Shown below are 31 T cell receptor beta chains from a single sample sequenced in a study of blood T cells in healthy people across ages. A second PCR, run for roughly 7 to 11 cycles, used a sample-barcoded 5' primer plus a J-beta primer mix. TCRdb reprocessed the 5' RACE reads with MiXCR, giving one entry per CDR3 protein. This table holds some 920,000 distinct CDR3 sequences, around 54% found once. Input material: blood. The receptor set was obtained from a woman aged 55-69 years in good health.

This chain joins TRBV9 and TRBJ1-4; unclear D gene. This CDR3 is built from 15 residues. Germline V CDR1 and CDR2: SGDLS, YYNGEE. The V gene lost 0 bases and the J gene lost 0 bases, with 6 bases spanning the gap. DNA for the CDR3: TGTGCCAGCAGCGTAGCTCAGGCAACTAATGAAAAACTGTTTTTT. Amino acids: CASSVAQATNEKLFF. Full variable domain (remainder filled in from reference TRBV9 and TRBJ1-4): DSGVTQTPKHLITATGQRVTLRCSPRSGDLSVYWYQQSLDQGLQFLIQYYNGEERAKGNILERFSAQQFPDLHSELNLSSLELGDSALYFCASSVAQATNEKLFFGSGTQLSVL.

This clonotype was seen once. V and J are TRBV5-1 and TRBJ2-1; TRBD2 aligns across 13 bases. CDR1 is SGHRS, CDR2 YFSETQ, per germline. This CDR3 contains 16 residues. V trimming: 3 bases; J trimming: 3 bases; junction bases outside the gene matches: 3. The CDR3 loop reads CASSWTSGRHYNEQFF. Here the CDR3 DNA reads TGCGCCAGCAGCTGGACTAGCGGGAGACACTACAATGAGCAGTTCTTC.

The genes are TRBV4-2 and TRBJ2-3, with D perhaps TRBD2 (5 bases). CDR1 and CDR2 (germline): LGHNA, YNFKEQ. V lost 4 bases and J lost 1, with 18 bases in between. CDR3 length: 17 residues. CDR3 amino acids: CASSLQRVTSGTDTQYF. The CDR3 nucleotides are TGTGCCAGCAGCCTCCAACGGGTAACTAGTGGCACAGATACGCAGTATTTT.

The CDR3 loop reads CASSLIGGAIDTQYF. CDR3 bases: TGTGCCAGCAGTTTAATCGGGGGGGCAATAGATACGCAGTATTTT. The chain uses TRBV12-3 or TRBV12-4 and TRBJ2-3; 8 nucleotides align to TRBD2. The CDR3 is made up of 15 amino acids. With V trimmed by 2 bases and J by 5 bases, 6 bases remained unmatched.

This rearrangement joins TRBV7-2 to TRBJ2-7; D unclear. Germline V gene sequence: CDR1 SGHTA, CDR2 FQGNSA. Between the trimmed V and J ends, which lost 2 bases and 7 bases, there was a span of 9 bases. The CDR3 extends over 12 amino acids. Written as DNA, the CDR3 is TGTGCCAGCAGCTTATTCGCGGATGAGCAGTACTTC. Its translation: CASSLFADEQYF.

J is TRBJ2-3 and V is TRBV5-1; possible D gene TRBD2, 6 bases. Trimming cost V 0 bases and J 4 bases, with 12 bases left between them. This CDR3 has 15 amino acids. Per germline, CDR1 SGHRS and CDR2 YFSETQ. The CDR3, as DNA: TGCGCCAGCAGCTTGGGACTAGGGGTCGCAGATACGCAGTATTTT. Translated: CASSLGLGVADTQYF.

V and J are TRBV18 and TRBJ1-1; D is uncertain. The V gene lost 7 bases and the J gene lost 1 base, with 4 bases spanning the gap. The CDR3 is 11 amino acids. Germline V gene sequence: CDR1 KGHSH, CDR2 LQKENI. CDR3 in DNA: TGTGCCAGCTTCGAGAACACTGAAGCTTTCTTT. Residues: CASFENTEAFF.

This chain uses TRBV29-1 with TRBJ1-2, with 10 nucleotides matching TRBD1. The CDR3 runs to 15 residues. The junction had 9 bases not matched to a gene; V was cut back by 3 bases and J by 5 bases. CDR1 SQVTM and CDR2 ANQGSEA come from the germline V gene. The CDR3 reads CSVESRQGAGYGYTF. In DNA form, the CDR3 reads TGCAGCGTTGAGTCTAGACAGGGGGCAGGATATGGCTACACCTTC. The complete variable domain, with remaining parts taken from reference TRBV29-1 and TRBJ1-2, reads SAVISQKPSRDICQRGTSLTIQCQVDSQVTMMFWYRQQPGQSLTLIATANQGSEATYESGFVIDKFPISRPNLTFSTLTVSNMSPEDSSIYLCSVESRQGAGYGYTFGSGTRLTVV.

The chain is built from TRBV5-1 and TRBJ2-3; 9 nucleotides agree with TRBD1. The CDR3 contains 17 residues. The germline CDR1 and CDR2 sequences are SGHRS and YFSETQ. J lost 4 bases, V lost 2 bases, and 11 bases had no gene match. The DNA of the CDR3 is TGCGCCAGCAGCTTAAGAAGGACAGGGGTCCTCGCAGATACGCAGTATTTT. This encodes CASSLRRTGVLADTQYF.

This clonotype was seen a few times. The chain is built from TRBV20-1 and TRBJ2-1; 10 bases align to TRBD2. Germline V CDR1 and CDR2: DFQATT, SNEGSKA (reference sequence). Losses at the gene ends were 3 bases for V and 6 bases for J; bases not matched to a gene: 2. The CDR3 runs 13 residues. The CDR3 DNA reads as TGCAGTGCTAGGCCTAGCGGGAGCAATGAGCAGTTCTTC. It codes for CSARPSGSNEQFF.

This clonotype appeared a few times. The chain couples TRBV5-1 to TRBJ2-7; 8 nucleotides align to TRBD2. V lost 4 bases and J lost 4; bases outside the gene matches: 22. Per germline, CDR1 SGHRS and CDR2 YFSETQ. The CDR3 runs to 19 residues. The CDR3 loop reads CASSPAGGPNLGYYYEQYF. The DNA for the CDR3 is TGCGCCAGCAGCCCCGCGGGGGGCCCTAACCTCGGATATTATTACGAGCAGTACTTC.

The chain has TRBV27 and TRBJ2-1; no definite D call. The DNA end is a closer match to TRBJ2-7, so the J assignment may be wrong. The CDR3 covers 14 residues. The V gene's germline CDR1 is MNHEY and CDR2 SMNVEV (reference sequence). The CDR3 DNA follows: TGTGCCAGCAGTTCGCCTTCCTCCTACAATGAGCAGTACTTC. It translates to CASSSPSSYNEQYF.

The rearrangement links TRBV27 to TRBJ2-1; 8 bases match TRBD1. This CDR3 comprises 14 residues. Germline assignment: CDR1 MNHEY and CDR2 SMNVEV (reference sequence). V lost 3 bases, J lost 7 bases, and 5 bases stayed unmatched. CDR3 protein: CASSFWDRFNEQFF. The CDR3 coding sequence is TGTGCCAGCAGTTTTTGGGACAGGTTTAATGAGCAGTTCTTC.

V is TRBV29-1 and J is TRBJ2-7, with D perhaps matching TRBD2 (7 bases). Between the trimmed V and J ends, which lost 4 bases and 5 bases, there was a span of 15 bases. The CDR3 is 13 amino acids. CDR1 and CDR2 from the germline V gene are SQVTM and ANQGSEA. The CDR3 loop is CSVVSGRGNEQYF. CDR3 nucleotides: TGCAGCGTTGTATCGGGGAGGGGGAACGAGCAGTACTTC.

The rearrangement joins TRBV29-1 to TRBJ1-1, with D possibly matching TRBD1 (6 bases). Trimming removed 3 bases at V and 0 bases at J, with 14 bases between. The CDR3 is 15 residues long. Per the germline V gene, CDR1 is SQVTM and CDR2 is ANQGSEA. CDR3 in DNA: TGCAGCGTTGATGAATGGGCAGGGGTGAACACTGAAGCTTTCTTT. Translated, it gives CSVDEWAGVNTEAFF.

This clonotype was recorded a few times. This sequence joins TRBV3-1 and TRBJ2-7, with D perhaps TRBD1 (5 bases). The CDR3 spans 13 residues. The V end lost 3 bases, the J end lost 5 bases, and 11 bases lay between the germline ends. Germline V gives CDR1 LGHDT, CDR2 YNNKEL (reference sequence). The CDR3 nucleotides are TGTGCCAGCAGCCAGCAGGGTCCAGACGAGCAGTACTTC. The encoded protein is CASSQQGPDEQYF.

This clonotype was detected many times. V and J are TRBV20-1 and TRBJ2-7; 8 bases agree with TRBD2. The V segment lost 1 base and the J segment 6 bases; nucleotides outside the gene matches: 8. The CDR3 has 14 amino acids. Per germline, CDR1 DFQATT and CDR2 SNEGSKA (reference sequence). This chain's CDR3 is CSARVQPAGGEQYF. The CDR3, as DNA: TGCAGTGCTAGAGTTCAACCGGCGGGAGGCGAGCAGTACTTC.

The table lists this clonotype with a few counts. V is TRBV12-3 or TRBV12-4 and J is TRBJ2-1; D remains unclear. Trimming took 4 bases from V and 5 from J, leaving 3 bases between them. The CDR3 length is 11 residues. CDR3 DNA sequence: TGTGCCAGCAGTTGGGACAATGAGCAGTTCTTC. This codes for CASSWDNEQFF.

V usage is TRBV25-1 and J usage is TRBJ2-1, with D tentatively TRBD1 or TRBD2 (6 bases each). The CDR3 loop spans 14 amino acids. V lost 6 bases and J lost 6, with 15 bases in between. Germline V gene data show CDR1 as MGHDK and CDR2 as SYGVNS. The CDR3 DNA is TGTGCCAGCAGAAGGGACTTAGGGGGCAATGAGCAGTTCTTC. Its protein is CASRRDLGGNEQFF.

V is TRBV20-1 and J is TRBJ2-5; either TRBD1 or TRBD2 may fit D (6 bases each). The CDR3 consists of 16 residues. CDR1 DFQATT and CDR2 SNEGSKA come from the germline V gene (reference sequence). V was cut by 2 bases and J by 0 bases, with 16 bases left in between. The CDR3 DNA reads as TGCAGTGCTAGATCCCCGGGGGCGGGAAACCAAGAGACCCAGTACTTC. This sequence encodes CSARSPGAGNQETQYF.

The chain has TRBV6-2 or TRBV6-3 and TRBJ1-5, with TRBD1 as a possible D gene (5 bases). The CDR3 sequence is 14 residues long. Trimming left V 2 bases short and J 5 bases short, with 10 bases between. Germline V gene sequence: CDR1 MNHEY, CDR2 SVGEGT. CDR3 protein: CASSYLRGDQPQHF. CDR3 DNA: TGTGCCAGCAGTTACCTTCGGGGGGATCAGCCCCAGCATTTT.

This clonotype was recorded a few times. A clone one base away is much larger, so this may be a read error. The chain couples TRBV4-2 to TRBJ2-2; 10 nucleotides match TRBD1. Per the germline V gene, CDR1 is LGHNA and CDR2 is YNFKEQ. J gave up 7 bases and V 2 bases, and 7 bases lay outside the gene matches. This CDR3 spans 16 amino acids. The CDR3 coding sequence is TGTGCCAGCAGCCAACAGGGGGACAGGGGCCACGGGGAGCTGTTTTTT. Residues: CASSQQGDRGHGELFF.

The J gene is TRBJ2-1, the V gene TRBV6-2 or TRBV6-3; TRBD2 agrees at 7 bases. The DNA end is a closer match to TRBJ2-7, so the J assignment may be wrong. Germline V lookup: CDR1 MNHEY, CDR2 SVGEGT. The CDR3 consists of 14 residues. The CDR3 DNA follows: TGTGCCAGCATAAGGGCGGCTAGCGGCAATGAGCAGTACTTC. Protein product: CASIRAASGNEQYF.

This clonotype has a handful of counts. The genes are TRBV5-4 and TRBJ2-1; possibly TRBD2 for D (5 bases). The CDR3 length is 13 residues. Per germline, CDR1 SGHNT and CDR2 YYREEE (reference sequence). CDR3 loop: CAFTGSSYNEQFF. The CDR3 DNA reads TGTGCATTTACGGGGAGCTCCTACAATGAGCAGTTCTTC. Full variable domain (rest looked up from reference TRBV5-4 and TRBJ2-1): ETGVTQSPTHLIKTRGQQVTLRCSSQSGHNTVSWYQQALGQGPQFIFQYYREEENGRGNFPPRFSGLQFPNYSSELNVNALELDDSALYLCAFTGSSYNEQFFGPGTRLTVL.

The rearrangement joins TRBV13 to TRBJ2-3, with D uncertain. From germline, CDR1 is PRHDT and CDR2 FYEKMQ (reference sequence). CDR3 size: 12 residues. Trimming took off 4 bases at V and 9 bases at J, with 11 bases between the two ends. CDR3 amino acids: CASSSSERTQYF. The CDR3 coding sequence is TGTGCCAGCAGCTCCTCGGAGCGAACGCAGTATTTT.

The chain links TRBV10-3 to TRBJ2-7; TRBD1 is a possible D gene (6 bases). Trimming took 0 bases from V and 0 from J, leaving 9 bases between them. CDR1 and CDR2 from the germline V gene are ENHRY and SYGVKD. This CDR3 comprises 15 residues. The CDR3 region is CAISESGRGSYEQYF. For the CDR3, the DNA is TGTGCCATCAGTGAGTCGGGCAGGGGCTCCTACGAGCAGTACTTC.

V is TRBV7-9 and J is TRBJ1-6, with TRBD1 as a possible D gene (5 bases). Per germline, CDR1 SEHNR and CDR2 FQNEAQ (reference sequence). Trimming removed 5 bases from V and 6 bases from J, with 11 bases in between. This CDR3 has 14 amino acids. As DNA, the CDR3 is TGTGCCAGCAGCACGGGGGGGACTAATTCACCCCTCCACTTT. It encodes CASSTGGTNSPLHF. Variable domain in full (rest from reference TRBV7-9 and TRBJ1-6): DTGVSQNPRHKITKRGQNVTFRCDPISEHNRLYWYRQTLGQGPEFLTYFQNEAQLEKSRLLSDRFSAERPKGSFSTLEIQRTEQGDSAMYLCASSTGGTNSPLHFGNGTRLTVT.

This clonotype has a handful of counts. The genes are TRBV5-1 and TRBJ2-7; 9 bases line up with TRBD1. The V gene's germline CDR1 is SGHRS and CDR2 YFSETQ. V lost 4 bases, J lost 4 bases, and 9 bases stayed unmatched. This CDR3 comprises 15 residues. CDR3 amino acids: CASSLMGQGGYEQYF. Written as DNA, the CDR3 is TGCGCCAGCAGCCTTATGGGACAGGGAGGATACGAGCAGTACTTC.

The sample holds a few counts of this clonotype. V gene TRBV9 combines with J gene TRBJ2-1; 10 positions match TRBD2. The CDR3 is made up of 16 amino acids. V lost 2 bases and J lost 3; bases outside the gene matches: 5. Germline V lookup: CDR1 SGDLS, CDR2 YYNGEE. For the CDR3, the DNA is TGTGCCAGCAGCGTCGGAAGCGGGAGGGTCTACAATGAGCAGTTCTTC. Residues: CASSVGSGRVYNEQFF. Supplemented by reference TRBV9 and TRBJ2-1, the full variable domain reads DSGVTQTPKHLITATGQRVTLRCSPRSGDLSVYWYQQSLDQGLQFLIQYYNGEERAKGNILERFSAQQFPDLHSELNLSSLELGDSALYFCASSVGSGRVYNEQFFGPGTRLTVL.

Only a few counts were recorded for this clonotype. The V and J genes are TRBV7-2 and TRBJ2-4; 8 nucleotides align to TRBD2. The CDR3 spans 15 residues. V lost 3 bases, J lost 6 bases, and 7 bases stayed unmatched. Germline CDR1 and CDR2: SGHTA and FQGNSA. This chain's CDR3 is CASSFREGWGNIQYF. The CDR3 DNA sequence: TGTGCCAGCAGCTTCCGGGAGGGTTGGGGAAACATTCAGTACTTC.

This clonotype has a handful of counts. This rearrangement joins TRBV14 to TRBJ2-1, with D possibly being TRBD2 (6 bases). Trimming took 2 bases from V and 4 from J, leaving 9 bases between them. The CDR3 loop spans 14 amino acids. CDR1 and CDR2 from the germline V gene are SGHDN and FVKESK. The CDR3 DNA reads as TGTGCCAGCAGCCAAAGCGGGCCTTACAATGAGCAGTTCTTC. Amino acid sequence: CASSQSGPYNEQFF. Variable domain in full (rest from reference TRBV14 and TRBJ2-1): EAGVTQFPSHSVIEKGQTVTLRCDPISGHDNLYWYRRVMGKEIKFLLHFVKESKQDESGMPNNRFLAERTGGTYSTLKVQPAELEDSGVYFCASSQSGPYNEQFFGPGTRLTVL.